A single sample gave rise to the 16 T cell receptor beta chains below, sequenced in a study of OX40 agonist ivuxolimab in advanced cancers. Profiled with immunoSEQ multiplex PCR; TCRdb holds only in-frame clones, not every one. The table records tens of thousands of clones, approximately 91% of them present only once. The starting material was CD4+ or CD8+ T cells sorted from blood, obtained in a trial of the OX40 agonist ivuxolimab. These receptors all stem from an adult with an advanced solid tumor such as melanoma, head and neck, liver or kidney cancer.

As DNA, the CDR3 is TGTGCCAGCTCTCTTAGTCTTGCAGACGAGCAGTTCTTC. This translates into CASSLSLADEQFF. This sequence joins TRBV18 and TRBJ2-1; D remains ambiguous. Germline V lookup: CDR1 KGHSH, CDR2 LQKENI. Between the trimmed V and J ends, which lost 6 bases and 10 bases, there was a span of 16 bases. This CDR3 has 13 amino acids. The whole variable domain, filled in from reference TRBV18 and TRBJ2-1, reads NAGVMQNPRHLVRRRGQEARLRCSPMKGHSHVYWYRQLPEEGLKFMVYLQKENIIDESGMPKERFSAEFPKEGPSILRIQQVVRGDSAAYFCASSLSLADEQFFGPGTRLTVL.

The chain combines TRBV6-1 with TRBJ2-7; no definite D call. This CDR3 is built from 11 residues. V lost 6 bases to trimming and J lost 5 bases, with 8 bases between them. Germline V gene data show CDR1 as MNHNS and CDR2 as SASEGT. Written as DNA, the CDR3 is TGTGCCAGCAGGGCAAGGGACGAGCAGTACTTC. Its protein product is CASRARDEQYF.

V is TRBV7-9 and J is TRBJ2-5, with a weak D call TRBD1 (5 bases). The CDR3 is made up of 13 amino acids. Germline V gives CDR1 SEHNR, CDR2 FQNEAQ (reference sequence). V was trimmed by 4 bases and J by 5 bases, leaving 11 bases between them. The CDR3 DNA is TGTGCCAGCAGCTCGACGCCAGGGGAGACCCAGTACTTC. Amino acids: CASSSTPGETQYF.

V is TRBV7-2 and J is TRBJ2-5, with 12 bases matching TRBD1. CDR3 length equals 17 residues. The V and J ends lost 2 bases and 2 bases, in that order; junction bases with no gene match: 6. Germline CDR1 SGHTA, CDR2 FQGNSA. The CDR3 region has the DNA TGTGCCAGCAGCTTATCGGGACAGGGGGCTTTTCAAGAGACCCAGTACTTC. This translates into CASSLSGQGAFQETQYF.

V usage is TRBV5-1 and J usage is TRBJ1-1; D remains ambiguous. Trimming cost V 1 base and J 0 bases, with 10 bases left between them. This CDR3 comprises 15 residues. CDR1 and CDR2 from the germline V gene are SGHRS and YFSETQ. The CDR3 reads CASSLLPAMNTEAFF. The CDR3 nucleotides are TGCGCCAGCAGCTTGTTACCGGCGATGAACACTGAAGCTTTCTTT. Full variable domain (rest looked up from reference TRBV5-1 and TRBJ1-1): KAGVTQTPRYLIKTRGQQVTLSCSPISGHRSVSWYQQTPGQGLQFLFEYFSETQRNKGNFPGRFSGRQFSNSRSEMNVSTLELGDSALYLCASSLLPAMNTEAFFGQGTRLTVV.

The chain links TRBV7-2 to TRBJ2-7; 9 bases line up with TRBD2. Germline lookup yields CDR1 SGHTA and CDR2 FQGNSA. There are 15 residues in the CDR3. Germline trimming cut 6 bases from V and 1 base from J; bases unmatched to any gene: 7. The CDR3 sequence is CASSPGTSMSYEQYF. CDR3 nucleotides: TGTGCCAGCAGTCCCGGGACTAGCATGTCCTACGAGCAGTACTTC.

The V and J genes are TRBV21-1 and TRBJ1-5; the DNA was not used to check the table's D call, TRBD1. TRBV21-1 is a documented pseudogene. The CDR3 extends over 15 amino acids. For the CDR3, the DNA is TGTGCCAGCTGGAGGGACAGGGGGATAGGTCAGCCCCAGCATTTT. Translated, it gives CASWRDRGIGQPQHF.

The rearrangement links TRBV28 to TRBJ1-4; no reliable D call. V gave up 4 bases and J gave up 7 bases, with 13 bases separating them. The CDR3 spans 14 residues. Looked up from germline, CDR1 is MDHEN and CDR2 is SYDVKM. As DNA, the CDR3 is TGTGCCAGCAGTTCTTATAGGAGAGGTGAAAAACTGTTTTTT. This sequence encodes CASSSYRRGEKLFF. The full variable domain, with the rest looked up from reference TRBV28 and TRBJ1-4, is DVKVTQSSRYLVKRTGEKVFLECVQDMDHENMFWYRQDPGLGLRLIYFSYDVKMKEKGDIPEGYSVSREKKERFSLILESASTNQTSMYLCASSSYRRGEKLFFGSGTQLSVL.

The V call is TRBV30, the J call TRBJ2-2; tentative D call: TRBD1 (5 bases). Germline CDR1 reads GTSNPN; CDR2 reads SVGIG (reference sequence). V was cut by 0 bases and J by 4 bases, with 6 bases left in between. The CDR3 totals 13 residues. CDR3 sequence: CAWSVQGTGELFF. The CDR3 DNA sequence: TGTGCCTGGAGTGTTCAGGGCACCGGGGAGCTGTTTTTT.

The chain links TRBV6-5 to TRBJ1-2; 9 nucleotides line up with TRBD1. The germline V gene has CDR1 MNHEY and CDR2 SVGAGI. V was pared by 3 bases and J by 5 bases, with 7 bases of the junction left unmatched. This CDR3 contains 15 residues. This chain's CDR3 is CASSYREQGAYGYTF. As DNA, the CDR3 is TGTGCCAGCAGTTATCGGGAACAGGGGGCATATGGCTACACCTTC.

J is TRBJ2-3 and V is TRBV7-6; possibly TRBD2 for D (6 bases). The germline V gene has CDR1 SGHVS and CDR2 FNYEAQ. The germline V and J ends were trimmed by 6 bases and 4 bases, with 11 bases remaining between them. This CDR3 has 13 amino acids. CDR3 protein: CASSQGRSDTQYF. The DNA of the CDR3 is TGTGCCAGCAGTCAAGGGAGGTCAGATACGCAGTATTTT.

This sequence joins TRBV30 and TRBJ2-7; D is ambiguous. Between the trimmed V and J ends, which lost 6 bases and 3 bases, there was a span of 9 bases. This CDR3 comprises 11 residues. The germline CDR1 and CDR2 sequences are GTSNPN and SVGIG (reference sequence). The CDR3 protein is CACDQSYEQYF. As DNA, the CDR3 is TGTGCCTGTGATCAGAGCTACGAGCAGTACTTC.

V usage is TRBV5-1 and J usage is TRBJ2-2, with 8 bases lining up with TRBD2. Losses at the gene ends were 0 bases for V and 5 bases for J; bases not matched to a gene: 9. CDR1 SGHRS and CDR2 YFSETQ come from the germline V gene. There are 17 residues in the CDR3. The DNA of the CDR3 is TGCGCCAGCAGCTTGGGAGCGGGAGTATATATTACCGGGGAGCTGTTTTTT. This translates into CASSLGAGVYITGELFF. The full variable domain, its missing parts supplied by reference TRBV5-1 and TRBJ2-2, is KAGVTQTPRYLIKTRGQQVTLSCSPISGHRSVSWYQQTPGQGLQFLFEYFSETQRNKGNFPGRFSGRQFSNSRSEMNVSTLELGDSALYLCASSLGAGVYITGELFFGEGSRLTVL.

The genes are TRBV9 and TRBJ2-5, with D possibly TRBD2 on 5 matching bases. This CDR3 has 14 residues. The V end was cut by 0 bases, the J end by 9 bases, with 15 bases between. The germline V gene has CDR1 SGDLS and CDR2 YYNGEE. The CDR3 nucleotides are TGTGCCAGCAGCGTAGCTGATGGTACAGCGGCCCAGTACTTC. Its translation: CASSVADGTAAQYF.

V gene TRBV11-2 combines with J gene TRBJ1-1; D not certain. V lost 1 base to trimming and J lost 3 bases, with 6 bases between them. The CDR3 is 13 residues long. CDR1 is SGHAT, CDR2 FQNNGV, per germline. The DNA of the CDR3 is TGTGCCAGCAGCTTAGCCTTATACACTGAAGCTTTCTTT. It is translated as CASSLALYTEAFF.

This chain connects TRBV19 to TRBJ2-1; 13 nucleotides line up with TRBD2. Germline values: CDR1 LNHDA, CDR2 SQIVND (reference sequence). The V and J ends lost 5 bases and 7 bases, in that order; junction bases with no gene match: 11. The CDR3 covers 17 residues. The DNA of the CDR3 is TGTGCCAGTAGTCTTACCGGGACTAGCGGGATCCGTAATGAGCAGTTCTTC. Translating gives CASSLTGTSGIRNEQFF.